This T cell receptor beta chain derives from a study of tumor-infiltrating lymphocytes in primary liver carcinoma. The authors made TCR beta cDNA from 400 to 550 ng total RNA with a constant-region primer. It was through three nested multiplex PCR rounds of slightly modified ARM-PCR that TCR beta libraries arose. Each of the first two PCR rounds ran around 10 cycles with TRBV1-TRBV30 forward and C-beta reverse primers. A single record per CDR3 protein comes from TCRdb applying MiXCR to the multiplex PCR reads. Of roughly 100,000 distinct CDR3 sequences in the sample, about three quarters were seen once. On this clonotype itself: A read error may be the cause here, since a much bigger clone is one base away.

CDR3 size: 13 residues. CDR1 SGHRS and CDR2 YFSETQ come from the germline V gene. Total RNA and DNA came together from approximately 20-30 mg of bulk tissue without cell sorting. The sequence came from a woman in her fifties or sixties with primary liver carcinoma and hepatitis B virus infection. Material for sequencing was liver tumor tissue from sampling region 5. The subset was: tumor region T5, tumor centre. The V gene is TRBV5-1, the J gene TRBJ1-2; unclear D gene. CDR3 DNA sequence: TGCGCCGGCAGCTTGGAGTCTACGCGGGGCTACACCTTC. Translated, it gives CAGSLESTRGYTF.